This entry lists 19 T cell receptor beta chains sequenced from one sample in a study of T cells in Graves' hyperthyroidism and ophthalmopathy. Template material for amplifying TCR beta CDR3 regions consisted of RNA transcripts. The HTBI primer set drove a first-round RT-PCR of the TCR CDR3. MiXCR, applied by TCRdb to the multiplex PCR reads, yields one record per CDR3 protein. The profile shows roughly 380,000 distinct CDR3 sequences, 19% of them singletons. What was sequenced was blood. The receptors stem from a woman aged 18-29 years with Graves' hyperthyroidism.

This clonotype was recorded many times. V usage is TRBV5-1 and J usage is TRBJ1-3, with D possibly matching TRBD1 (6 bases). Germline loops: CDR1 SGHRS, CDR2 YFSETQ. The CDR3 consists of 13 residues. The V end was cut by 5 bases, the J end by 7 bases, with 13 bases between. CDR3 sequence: CASSLDSRNTIYF. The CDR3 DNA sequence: TGCGCCAGCAGTCTGGACAGCCGGAACACCATATATTTT.

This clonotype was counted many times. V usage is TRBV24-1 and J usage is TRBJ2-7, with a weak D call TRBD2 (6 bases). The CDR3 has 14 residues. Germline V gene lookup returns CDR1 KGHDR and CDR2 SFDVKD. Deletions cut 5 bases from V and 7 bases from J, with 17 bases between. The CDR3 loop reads CATSASSGFYEQYF. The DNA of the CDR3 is TGTGCCACCAGTGCTTCCAGCGGGTTCTATGAGCAGTACTTC.

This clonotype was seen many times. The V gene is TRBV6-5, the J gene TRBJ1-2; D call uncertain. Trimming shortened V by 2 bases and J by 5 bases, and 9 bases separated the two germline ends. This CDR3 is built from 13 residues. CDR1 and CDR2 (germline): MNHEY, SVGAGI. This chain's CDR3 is CASSYGSGYGYTF. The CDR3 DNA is TGTGCCAGCAGTTACGGCTCGGGGTATGGCTACACCTTC.

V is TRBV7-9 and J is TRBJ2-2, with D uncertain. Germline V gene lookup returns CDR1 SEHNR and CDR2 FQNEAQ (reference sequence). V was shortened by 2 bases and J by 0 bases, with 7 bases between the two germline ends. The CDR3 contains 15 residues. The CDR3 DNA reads TGTGCCAGCAGCTTAAAGGAAACGAACACCGGGGAGCTGTTTTTT. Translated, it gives CASSLKETNTGELFF.

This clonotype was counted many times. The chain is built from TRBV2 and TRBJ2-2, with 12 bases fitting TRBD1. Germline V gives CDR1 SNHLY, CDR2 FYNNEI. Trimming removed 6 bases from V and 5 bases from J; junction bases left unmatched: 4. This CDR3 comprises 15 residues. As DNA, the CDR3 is TGTGCCAGCAGAAGGGGACAGGGGGCGACCGGGGAGCTGTTTTTT. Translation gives CASRRGQGATGELFF.

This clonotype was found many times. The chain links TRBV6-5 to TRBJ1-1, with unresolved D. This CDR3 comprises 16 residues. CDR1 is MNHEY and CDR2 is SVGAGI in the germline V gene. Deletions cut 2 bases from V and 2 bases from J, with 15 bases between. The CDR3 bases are TGTGCCAGCAGTTACGCCCTCGGACTGATCAACACTGAAGCTTTCTTT. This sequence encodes CASSYALGLINTEAFF.

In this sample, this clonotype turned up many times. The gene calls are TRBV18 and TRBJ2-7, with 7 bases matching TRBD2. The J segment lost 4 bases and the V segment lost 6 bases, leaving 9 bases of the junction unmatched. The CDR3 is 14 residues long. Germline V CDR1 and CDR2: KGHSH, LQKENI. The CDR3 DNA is TGTGCCAGCTCCCAATGGGGGGGTGGTTACGAGCAGTACTTC. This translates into CASSQWGGGYEQYF. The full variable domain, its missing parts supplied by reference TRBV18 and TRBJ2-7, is NAGVMQNPRHLVRRRGQEARLRCSPMKGHSHVYWYRQLPEEGLKFMVYLQKENIIDESGMPKERFSAEFPKEGPSILRIQQVVRGDSAAYFCASSQWGGGYEQYFGPGTRLTVT.

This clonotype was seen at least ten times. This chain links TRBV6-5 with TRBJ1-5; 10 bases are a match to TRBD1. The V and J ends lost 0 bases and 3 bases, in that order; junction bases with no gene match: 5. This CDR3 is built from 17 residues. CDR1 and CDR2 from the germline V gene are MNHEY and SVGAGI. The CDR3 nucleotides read TGTGCCAGCAGTTACTCGATGGGACAGGGGATCAATCAGCCCCAGCATTTT. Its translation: CASSYSMGQGINQPQHF.

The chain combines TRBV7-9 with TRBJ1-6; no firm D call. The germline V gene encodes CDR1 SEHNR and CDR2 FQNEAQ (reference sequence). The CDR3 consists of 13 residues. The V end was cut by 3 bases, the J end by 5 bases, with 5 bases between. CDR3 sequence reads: CASSLVDNSPLHF. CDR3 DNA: TGTGCCAGCAGCTTGGTTGATAATTCACCCCTCCACTTT.

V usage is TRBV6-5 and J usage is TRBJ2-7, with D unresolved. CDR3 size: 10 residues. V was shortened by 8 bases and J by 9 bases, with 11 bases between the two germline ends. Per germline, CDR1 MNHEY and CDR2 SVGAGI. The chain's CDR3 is CASAYGPQYF. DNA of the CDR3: TGTGCCAGCGCCTATGGGCCGCAGTACTTC.

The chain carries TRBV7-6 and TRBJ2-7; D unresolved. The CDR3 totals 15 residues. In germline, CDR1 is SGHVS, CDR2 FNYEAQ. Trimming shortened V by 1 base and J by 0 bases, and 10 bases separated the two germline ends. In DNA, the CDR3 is TGTGCCAGCAGCTTAGAGGCGGCCTACTCCTACGAGCAGTACTTC. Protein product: CASSLEAAYSYEQYF.

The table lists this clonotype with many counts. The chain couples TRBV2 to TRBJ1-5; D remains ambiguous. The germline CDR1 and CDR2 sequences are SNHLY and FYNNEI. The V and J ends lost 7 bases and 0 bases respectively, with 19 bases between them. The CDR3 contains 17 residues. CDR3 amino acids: CASTRIQAAHSNQPQHF. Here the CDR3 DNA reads TGTGCCAGCACCCGAATTCAGGCAGCCCATAGCAATCAGCCCCAGCATTTT. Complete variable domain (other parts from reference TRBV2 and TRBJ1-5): EPEVTQTPSHQVTQMGQEVILRCVPISNHLYFYWYRQILGQKVEFLVSFYNNEISEKSEIFDDQFSVERPDGSNFTLKIRSTKLEDSAMYFCASTRIQAAHSNQPQHFGDGTRLSIL.

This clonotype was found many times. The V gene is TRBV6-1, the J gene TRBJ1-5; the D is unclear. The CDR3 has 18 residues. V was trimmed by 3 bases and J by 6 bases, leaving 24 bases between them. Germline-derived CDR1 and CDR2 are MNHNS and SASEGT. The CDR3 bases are TGTGCCAGCAGTGAGGGGAATGGAGGGTTAAGTGTTTCTCAGCCCCAGCATTTT. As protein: CASSEGNGGLSVSQPQHF.

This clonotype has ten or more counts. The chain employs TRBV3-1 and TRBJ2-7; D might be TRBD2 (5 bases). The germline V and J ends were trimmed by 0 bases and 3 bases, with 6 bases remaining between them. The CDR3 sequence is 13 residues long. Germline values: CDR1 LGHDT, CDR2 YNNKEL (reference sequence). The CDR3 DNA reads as TGTGCCAGCAGCCAAGACGGGAACTACGAGCAGTACTTC. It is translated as CASSQDGNYEQYF.

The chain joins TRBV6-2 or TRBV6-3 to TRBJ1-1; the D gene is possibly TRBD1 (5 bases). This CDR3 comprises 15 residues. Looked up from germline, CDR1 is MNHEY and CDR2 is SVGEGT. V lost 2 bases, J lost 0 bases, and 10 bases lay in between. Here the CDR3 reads CASSYRGEVNTEAFF. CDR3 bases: TGTGCCAGCAGTTACCGGGGGGAAGTGAACACTGAAGCTTTCTTT.

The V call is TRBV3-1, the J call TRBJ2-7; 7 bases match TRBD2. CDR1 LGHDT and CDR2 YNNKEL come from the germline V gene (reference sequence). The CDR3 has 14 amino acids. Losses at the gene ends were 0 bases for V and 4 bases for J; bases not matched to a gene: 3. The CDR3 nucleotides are TGTGCCAGCAGCCAAGATGCCGGGGGGTACGAGCAGTACTTC. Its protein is CASSQDAGGYEQYF.

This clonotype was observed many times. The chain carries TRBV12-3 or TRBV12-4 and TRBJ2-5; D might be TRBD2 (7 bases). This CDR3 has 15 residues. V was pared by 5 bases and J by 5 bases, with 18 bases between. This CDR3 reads CASSTQTGGFETQYF. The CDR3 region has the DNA TGTGCCAGCAGTACTCAAACGGGGGGCTTCGAGACCCAGTACTTC.

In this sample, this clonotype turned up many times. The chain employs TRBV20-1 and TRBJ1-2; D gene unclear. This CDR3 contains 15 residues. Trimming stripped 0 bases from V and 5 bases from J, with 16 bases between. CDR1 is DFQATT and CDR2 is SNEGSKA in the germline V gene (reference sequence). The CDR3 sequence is CSARDIGKEDYGYTF. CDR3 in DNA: TGCAGTGCTAGAGATATTGGAAAAGAAGATTATGGCTACACCTTC.

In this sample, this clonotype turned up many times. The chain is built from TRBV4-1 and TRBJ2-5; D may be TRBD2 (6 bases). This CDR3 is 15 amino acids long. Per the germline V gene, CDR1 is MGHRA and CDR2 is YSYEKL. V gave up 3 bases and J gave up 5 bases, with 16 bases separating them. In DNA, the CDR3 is TGCGCCAGCAGCCAGGAACTAGCTCAAGGGGAGACCCAGTACTTC. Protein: CASSQELAQGETQYF.